Sequencing of this T cell receptor beta chain was carried out in a study of spatial heterogeneity in lung cancer. Study conclusions and caveats: Counts of expanded alpha and beta TCRs within tumors tracked the tumor nonsynonymous mutation count.

In TCRdb, the 5' RACE reads were re-called with MiXCR into one record per CDR3 protein. The profile shows 20,000 to 30,000 distinct CDR3 sequences, approximately 9% of them singletons. Time point: sample taken at primary tumor resection. The approximately 70 donors had untreated early-stage non-small cell lung cancer. Sequencing of whole RNA from tumor, nontumor lung or frozen PBMC involved no sorting. This clonotype showed up many times. Its antigen is undetermined. Specimen: lung tumor tissue, collected at surgery. The sequence derives from a male donor with early-stage non-small cell lung cancer.

This CDR3 is CASSLAGGNEQFF. The CDR3 DNA is TGTGCATCCAGCCTAGCGGGTGGCAATGAGCAGTTCTTC. This chain connects TRBV24-1 to TRBJ2-1, with 8 nucleotides matching TRBD2. Germline assignment: CDR1 KGHDR and CDR2 SFDVKD. The CDR3 extends over 13 amino acids.